The 26 T cell receptor beta chains below were found in one sample sequenced in a study of regulatory T cells in long-lasting Graves disease. Time point meaning: persistent/refractory GD, antithyroid drugs over 5 years with positive TRAb. Preparation of the TCR library used RNA extracted from PBMCs. In building TCR beta libraries, iRepertoire HTBI primers were used together with Arm-PCR of CDR3 regions. MiXCR was run by TCRdb on the multiplex PCR reads, yielding one entry per CDR3 protein. Of about 660,000 distinct CDR3 sequences listed, about 30% are singletons. Sample: peripheral blood mononuclear cells (PBMCs), taken when the disease was refractory, from a patient treated with antithyroid drugs. Receptor source: a female donor with Graves disease.

V usage is TRBV30 and J usage is TRBJ1-2; no reliable D call. The CDR3 is 13 residues long. Germline V lookup: CDR1 GTSNPN, CDR2 SVGIG (reference sequence). Trimming pared 5 bases from V and 4 bases from J, leaving 14 bases between. CDR3 region: CAWHPGSFYGYTF. DNA of the CDR3: TGTGCCTGGCATCCGGGCAGTTTCTATGGCTACACCTTC.

The V and J genes are TRBV12-3 or TRBV12-4 and TRBJ2-5; maybe TRBD1 (6 bases). The CDR3 is 13 amino acids. The ends were cut back, 6 bases at V and 3 bases at J, with 11 bases in the middle. The CDR3 is CASRPPGEETQYF. The CDR3 coding sequence is TGTGCCAGCAGACCCCCAGGGGAAGAGACCCAGTACTTC.

The chain links TRBV20-1 to TRBJ1-1; D remains ambiguous. The length of the CDR3 is 13 residues. The V gene lost 6 bases and the J gene lost 7 bases, with 18 bases spanning the gap. Germline V lookup: CDR1 DFQATT, CDR2 SNEGSKA (reference sequence). CDR3 sequence: CSAYDEGSLEAFF. For the CDR3, the DNA is TGCAGTGCCTATGACGAGGGATCACTTGAAGCTTTCTTT.

The chain joins TRBV9 to TRBJ2-2; D call uncertain. Germline CDR1 and CDR2: SGDLS and YYNGEE. The CDR3 has 17 residues. Between the trimmed V and J ends, which lost 2 bases and 1 base, there was a span of 15 bases. The CDR3 DNA is TGTGCCAGCAGCGTTATGGGTAGAATTAAGAACACCGGGGAGCTGTTTTTT. As protein: CASSVMGRIKNTGELFF.

The sample holds many counts of this clonotype. The chain employs TRBV12-3 or TRBV12-4 and TRBJ1-2; possibly TRBD1 for D (6 bases). The CDR3 length is 12 residues. V lost 10 bases and J 6 bases, leaving 15 bases between the germline ends. CDR3 in amino acids: CAIQTTGNGYTF. CDR3 in DNA: TGTGCCATCCAGACCACAGGGAATGGCTACACCTTC.

The chain is built from TRBV3-1 and TRBJ1-4; D might be TRBD1 (5 bases). Looked up from germline, CDR1 is LGHDT and CDR2 is YNNKEL (reference sequence). V lost 4 bases and J 6 bases, leaving 15 bases between the germline ends. CDR3 size: 15 residues. Here the CDR3 reads CASSLSGGDDEKLFF. The DNA of the CDR3 is TGTGCCAGCAGCCTATCGGGGGGAGACGATGAAAAACTGTTTTTT. Together with reference TRBV3-1 and TRBJ1-4, the CDR3 gives the full variable domain: DTAVSQTPKYLVTQMGNDKSIKCEQNLGHDTMYWYKQDSKKFLKIMFSYNNKELIINETVPNRFSPKSPDKAHLNLHINSLELGDSAVYFCASSLSGGDDEKLFFGSGTQLSVL.

The chain links TRBV5-1 to TRBJ1-2; no clear D gene. The CDR3 has 11 residues. V gave up 7 bases and J gave up 2 bases, with 6 bases separating them. Germline lookup yields CDR1 SGHRS and CDR2 YFSETQ. CDR3 bases: TGCGCCAGCGCAGAGAACTATGGCTACACCTTC. Protein: CASAENYGYTF.

V usage is TRBV18 and J usage is TRBJ2-4, with unresolved D. This CDR3 is 13 amino acids long. V dropped 5 bases and J dropped 5 bases, with 10 bases sitting between them. The germline CDR1 and CDR2 sequences are KGHSH and LQKENI. CDR3 in amino acids: CASSSRVQNIQYF. For the CDR3, the DNA is TGTGCCAGCTCATCCCGGGTCCAAAACATTCAGTACTTC.

This clonotype was seen many times. V usage is TRBV11-2 and J usage is TRBJ1-2; D ambiguous. CDR3 length equals 15 residues. V was cut by 0 bases and J by 0 bases, with 8 bases left in between. Germline CDR1 SGHAT, CDR2 FQNNGV. CDR3 in amino acids: CASSLDFAANYGYTF. The CDR3 DNA is TGTGCCAGCAGCTTAGATTTCGCAGCTAACTATGGCTACACCTTC.

This clonotype occurred many times. The V call is TRBV12-3 or TRBV12-4, the J call TRBJ1-1; 7 bases are shared with TRBD1. The CDR3 loop spans 15 amino acids. V shed 5 bases, J shed 8 bases, and the junction held 14 bases outside the gene matches. CDR3 in amino acids: CASSPGGTASGEAFF. The CDR3 DNA is TGTGCCAGCAGTCCGGGCGGGACAGCGAGTGGCGAAGCTTTCTTT.

This clonotype was detected a few times. V and J are TRBV30 and TRBJ2-7, with D unclear. This CDR3 spans 13 amino acids. The ends were cut back, 4 bases at V and 6 bases at J, with 16 bases in the middle. The germline gives CDR1 GTSNPN, CDR2 SVGIG (reference sequence). The CDR3 loop is CAWTGLTLTEQYF. CDR3 nucleotides: TGTGCCTGGACCGGTCTCACGCTGACCGAGCAGTACTTC.

Ten or more counts support this clonotype. The chain has TRBV11-2 and TRBJ2-5; D gene ambiguous. The CDR3 runs 12 residues. The V gene's germline CDR1 is SGHAT and CDR2 FQNNGV. V gave up 5 bases and J gave up 5 bases, with 9 bases separating them. CDR3 protein: CASSPLAETQYF. CDR3 sequence (DNA): TGTGCCAGCAGCCCCCTGGCTGAGACCCAGTACTTC. The whole variable domain, remainder taken from reference TRBV11-2 and TRBJ2-5, is EAGVAQSPRYKIIEKRQSVAFWCNPISGHATLYWYQQILGQGPKLLIQFQNNGVVDDSQLPKDRFSAERLKGVDSTLKIQPAKLEDSAVYLCASSPLAETQYFGPGTRLLVL.

The gene calls are TRBV6-1 and TRBJ2-7, with D perhaps given as TRBD1 or TRBD2 (5 bases each). Trimming took 6 bases from V and 4 from J, leaving 22 bases between them. The CDR3 contains 16 residues. Germline loops: CDR1 MNHNS, CDR2 SASEGT. The CDR3: CASSIPTGRPRYEQYF. CDR3 nucleotides: TGTGCCAGCAGCATACCGACGGGACGCCCGAGGTACGAGCAGTACTTC.

The genes are TRBV6-1 and TRBJ1-5; D remains unclear. V lost 6 bases to trimming and J lost 6 bases, with 12 bases between them. This CDR3 has 13 residues. Germline-derived CDR1 and CDR2 are MNHNS and SASEGT. CDR3 protein: CASSIGAGQPQHF. The CDR3 DNA is TGTGCCAGCAGCATCGGTGCGGGTCAGCCCCAGCATTTT.

The V gene is TRBV30, the J gene TRBJ1-1, with 7 positions matching TRBD1. CDR1 GTSNPN and CDR2 SVGIG come from the germline V gene (reference sequence). V was clipped by 5 bases and J by 5 bases; unmatched bases: 8. The CDR3 contains 13 residues. The CDR3 coding sequence is TGTGCCTGGGACACAGGGGAGGTAACTGAAGCTTTCTTT. The encoded protein is CAWDTGEVTEAFF.

This clonotype has just a few counts. The genes are TRBV6-2 or TRBV6-3 and TRBJ1-5; D perhaps matches TRBD1 (5 bases). V was clipped by 5 bases and J by 0 bases, with 11 bases between them. Germline assignment: CDR1 MNHEY and CDR2 SVGEGT. The CDR3 length is 15 residues. The CDR3, as DNA: TGTGCCAGCAGTAGTGACAGAAATAGCAATCAGCCCCAGCATTTT. The encoded protein is CASSSDRNSNQPQHF.

This sequence joins TRBV6-1 and TRBJ2-5; TRBD2 matches 7 bases. V was pared by 1 base and J by 4 bases, with 3 bases of the junction left unmatched. The CDR3 contains 14 residues. Germline loops: CDR1 MNHNS, CDR2 SASEGT. This CDR3 is CASSEGWGGETQYF. The CDR3, as DNA: TGTGCCAGCAGTGAAGGTTGGGGGGGAGAGACCCAGTACTTC.

The rearrangement uses TRBV5-6 and TRBJ1-4; TRBD1 matches 7 bases. The CDR3 has 13 residues. J lost 13 bases, V lost 4 bases, and 10 bases had no gene match. Germline V lookup: CDR1 SGHDT, CDR2 YYEEEE. The CDR3 coding sequence is TGTGCCAGCAGCGACTCGACAGGGTTTAGACTGTTTTTT. The encoded protein is CASSDSTGFRLFF.

Regarding this clonotype: An end of the junction does not agree with germline; a read error may underlie this. The rearrangement links TRBV12-3 or TRBV12-4 to TRBJ1-1, with TRBD1 matching 8 bases. This CDR3 contains 15 residues. This CDR3 reads CASRNLRGLSTGAFF. CDR3 DNA sequence: TGTGCCAGCAGAAACCTCAGGGGGCTTAGCACTGGAGCTTTCTTT.

V and J are TRBV25-1 and TRBJ1-2; D remains unclear. The CDR3 is made up of 13 amino acids. Germline CDR1 MGHDK, CDR2 SYGVNS. V dropped 0 bases and J dropped 5 bases, with 7 bases sitting between them. Here the CDR3 DNA reads TGTGCCAGCAGTGAATATGCCCAATATGGCTACACCTTC. Translation: CASSEYAQYGYTF.

This clonotype has just a few counts. The CDR3 loop reads CSVDISYEQYF. As DNA, the CDR3 is TGCAGCGTCGACATTTCCTACGAGCAGTACTTC. This chain connects TRBV29-1 to TRBJ2-7; D unclear. Germline V gene lookup returns CDR1 SQVTM and CDR2 ANQGSEA. The CDR3 length is 11 residues. The germline V and J ends were trimmed by 6 bases and 1 base, with 7 bases remaining between them.

V is TRBV6-1 and J is TRBJ2-2, with D tentatively TRBD1 (5 bases). The germline V and J ends were trimmed by 6 bases and 0 bases, with 8 bases remaining between them. This CDR3 has 14 amino acids. CDR1 and CDR2 (germline): MNHNS, SASEGT. The CDR3, as DNA: TGTGCCAGCAGCGGACACACGAACACCGGGGAGCTGTTTTTT. It specifies CASSGHTNTGELFF.

This clonotype has a count of ten or more. The V and J genes are TRBV11-2 and TRBJ2-5, with 12 bases aligning to TRBD2. Trimming took 6 bases from V and 3 from J; bases not matched to a gene: 8. This CDR3 has 16 amino acids. From germline, CDR1 is SGHAT and CDR2 FQNNGV. DNA for the CDR3: TGTGCCAGCAGTCCGCTAGCGGGAGGGTCGAAAGAGACCCAGTACTTC. Translating it yields CASSPLAGGSKETQYF. The full variable domain, its missing parts supplied by reference TRBV11-2 and TRBJ2-5, is EAGVAQSPRYKIIEKRQSVAFWCNPISGHATLYWYQQILGQGPKLLIQFQNNGVVDDSQLPKDRFSAERLKGVDSTLKIQPAKLEDSAVYLCASSPLAGGSKETQYFGPGTRLLVL.

There are a few counts of this clonotype. V usage is TRBV20-1 and J usage is TRBJ2-3; possible D gene TRBD2, 5 bases. Germline V gene lookup returns CDR1 DFQATT and CDR2 SNEGSKA (reference sequence). The CDR3 is 15 amino acids. V was clipped by 6 bases and J by 2 bases, with 18 bases between them. The CDR3 protein is CSAPLWGSDTDTQYF. Here the CDR3 DNA reads TGCAGTGCCCCCCTCTGGGGTAGCGACACAGATACGCAGTATTTT.

This sequence joins TRBV5-6 and TRBJ1-2; D is ambiguous. This CDR3 is built from 12 residues. Germline CDR1 is SGHDT and CDR2 is YYEEEE. Trimming took 5 bases from V and 7 from J, leaving 12 bases between them. This chain's CDR3 is CASRPEAGGYTF. In DNA form, the CDR3 reads TGTGCCAGCAGACCGGAGGCTGGTGGCTACACCTTC.

Only a few counts were recorded for this clonotype. The chain is built from TRBV5-6 and TRBJ2-7, with TRBD1 identical over 8 bases. CDR1 and CDR2 from the germline V gene are SGHDT and YYEEEE. The V gene end was trimmed by 4 bases and the J gene end by 2 bases; junction bases not matched to a gene: 14. This CDR3 contains 17 residues. CDR3 nucleotide sequence: TGTGCCAGCAGCCCCCGGGACAGGTTAACTAGTCCCTACGAGCAGTACTTC. Encoded protein: CASSPRDRLTSPYEQYF.